This note documents a single TCR beta chain sequence. A second PCR of 7 to 11 cycles used a sample-barcoded 5' primer and a J-beta primer mix. MiXCR, applied by TCRdb to the 5' RACE reads, yields one record per CDR3 protein. In the table there are hundreds of thousands of distinct CDR3 sequences, under 55% of which are singletons. The CDR3 is 17 residues long. Looked up from germline, CDR1 is MNHEY and CDR2 is SVGEGT. Trimming took 6 bases from V and 0 from J; bases not matched to a gene: 8. The entry originates in a study of blood T cells in healthy people across ages. Each individual donor underwent a draw of about 9.9 milliliters of peripheral blood.

The rearrangement uses TRBV6-2 or TRBV6-3 and TRBJ2-6, with TRBD1 matching over 7 bases. Sequenced: blood. This clonotype originated in a man in his 60s in good health. The CDR3 sequence is CASSRQGLISGANVLTF. CDR3 coding DNA: TGTGCCAGCAGCCGACAGGGCCTTATCTCTGGGGCCAACGTCCTGACTTTC.